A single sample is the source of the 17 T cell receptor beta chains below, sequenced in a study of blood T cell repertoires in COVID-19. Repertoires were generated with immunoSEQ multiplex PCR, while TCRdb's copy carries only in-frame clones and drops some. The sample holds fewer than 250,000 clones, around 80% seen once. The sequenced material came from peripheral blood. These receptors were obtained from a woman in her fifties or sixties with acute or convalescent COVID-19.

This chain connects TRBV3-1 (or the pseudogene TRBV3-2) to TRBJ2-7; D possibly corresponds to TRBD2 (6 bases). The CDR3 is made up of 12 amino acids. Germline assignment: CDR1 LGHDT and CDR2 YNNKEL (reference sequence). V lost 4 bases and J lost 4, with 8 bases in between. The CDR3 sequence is CASSRAGYEQYF. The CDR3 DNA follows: TGTGCCAGCAGCCGCGCGGGGTACGAGCAGTACTTC.

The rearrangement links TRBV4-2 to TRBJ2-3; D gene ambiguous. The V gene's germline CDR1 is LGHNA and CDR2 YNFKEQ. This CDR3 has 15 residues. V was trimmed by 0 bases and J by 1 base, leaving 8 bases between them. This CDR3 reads CASSQDNSGTDTQYF. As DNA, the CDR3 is TGTGCCAGCAGCCAAGATAATTCAGGCACAGATACGCAGTATTTT.

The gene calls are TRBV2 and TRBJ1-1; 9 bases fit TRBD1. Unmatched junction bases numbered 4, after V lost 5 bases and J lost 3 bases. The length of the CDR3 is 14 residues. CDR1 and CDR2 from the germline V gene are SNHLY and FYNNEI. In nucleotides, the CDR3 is TGTGCCAGCAGTCGACAGGGGGGGGACACTGAAGCTTTCTTT. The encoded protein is CASSRQGGDTEAFF.

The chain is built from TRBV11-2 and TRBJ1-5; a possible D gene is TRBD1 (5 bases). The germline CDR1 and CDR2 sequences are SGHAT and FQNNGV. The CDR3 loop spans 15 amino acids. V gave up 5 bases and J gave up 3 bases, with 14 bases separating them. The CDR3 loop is CASSLDSRNNQPQHF. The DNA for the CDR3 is TGTGCCAGCAGCCTCGACAGTCGAAACAATCAGCCCCAGCATTTT.

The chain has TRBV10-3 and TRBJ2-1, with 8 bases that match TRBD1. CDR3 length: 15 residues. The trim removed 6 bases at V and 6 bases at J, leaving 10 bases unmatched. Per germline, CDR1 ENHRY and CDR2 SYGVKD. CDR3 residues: CAISAGQGAGNEQFF. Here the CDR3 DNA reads TGTGCCATCAGCGCCGGACAGGGCGCGGGCAATGAGCAGTTCTTC.

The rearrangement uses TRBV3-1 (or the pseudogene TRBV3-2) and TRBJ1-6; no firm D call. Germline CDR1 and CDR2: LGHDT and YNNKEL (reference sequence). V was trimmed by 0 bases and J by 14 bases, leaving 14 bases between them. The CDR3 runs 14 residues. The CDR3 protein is CASSQDVTGLALHF. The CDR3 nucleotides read TGTGCCAGCAGCCAAGATGTGACGGGGTTGGCCCTCCACTTT.

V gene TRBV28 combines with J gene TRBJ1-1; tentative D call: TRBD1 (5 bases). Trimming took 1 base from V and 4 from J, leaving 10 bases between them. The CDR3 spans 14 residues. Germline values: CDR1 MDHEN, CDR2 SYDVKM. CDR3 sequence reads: CASSLYKGFTEAFF. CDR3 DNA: TGTGCCAGCAGTTTATACAAGGGGTTCACTGAAGCTTTCTTT.

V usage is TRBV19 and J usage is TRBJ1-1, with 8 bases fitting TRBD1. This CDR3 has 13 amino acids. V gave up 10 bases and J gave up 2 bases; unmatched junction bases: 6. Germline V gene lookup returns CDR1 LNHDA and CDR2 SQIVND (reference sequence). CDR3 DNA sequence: TGTGCCACTCGACAGGGGAAAAACACTGAAGCTTTCTTT. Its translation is CATRQGKNTEAFF.

CDR3 protein: CASSLGTSGSGELFF. The CDR3 nucleotides are TGTGCCAGCAGTTTAGGGACTAGCGGGTCCGGGGAGCTGTTTTTT. The genes are TRBV6-5 and TRBJ2-2; TRBD2 matches 12 bases. The V and J ends lost 4 bases and 6 bases, in that order; junction bases with no gene match: 3. The germline CDR1 and CDR2 sequences are MNHEY and SVGAGI. The CDR3 runs 15 residues.

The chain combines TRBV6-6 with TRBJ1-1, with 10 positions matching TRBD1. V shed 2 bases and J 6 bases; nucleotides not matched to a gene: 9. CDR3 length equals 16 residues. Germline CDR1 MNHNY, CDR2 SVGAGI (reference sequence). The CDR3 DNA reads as TGTGCCAGCAGTTACACCGGGACAGGGGCCAGGGCTGAAGCTTTCTTT. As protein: CASSYTGTGARAEAFF.

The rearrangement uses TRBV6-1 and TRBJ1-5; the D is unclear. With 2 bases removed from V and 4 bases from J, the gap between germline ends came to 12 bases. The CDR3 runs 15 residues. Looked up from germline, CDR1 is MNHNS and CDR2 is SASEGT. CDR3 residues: CASSERTAMNQPQHF. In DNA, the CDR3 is TGTGCCAGCAGTGAAAGAACCGCGATGAATCAGCCCCAGCATTTT.

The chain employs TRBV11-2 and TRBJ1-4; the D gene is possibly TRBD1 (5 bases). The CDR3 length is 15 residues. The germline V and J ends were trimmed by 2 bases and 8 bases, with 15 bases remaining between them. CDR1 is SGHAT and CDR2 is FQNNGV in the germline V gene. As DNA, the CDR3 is TGTGCCAGCAGCTTACATTCGGGGGGTAGCGAAAAACTGTTTTTT. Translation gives CASSLHSGGSEKLFF.

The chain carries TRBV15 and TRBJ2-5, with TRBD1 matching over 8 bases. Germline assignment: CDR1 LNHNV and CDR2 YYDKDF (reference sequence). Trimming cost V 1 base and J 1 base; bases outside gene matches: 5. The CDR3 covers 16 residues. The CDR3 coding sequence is TGTGCCACCAGCAGAGCCTTCGACAGGGGCCAAGAGACCCAGTACTTC. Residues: CATSRAFDRGQETQYF.

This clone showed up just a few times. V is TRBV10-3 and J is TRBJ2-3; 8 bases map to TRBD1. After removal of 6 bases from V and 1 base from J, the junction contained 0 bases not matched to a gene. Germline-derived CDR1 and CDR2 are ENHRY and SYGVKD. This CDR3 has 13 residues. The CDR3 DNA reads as TGTGCCATCAGGGGACAGGGCACAGATACGCAGTATTTT. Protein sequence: CAIRGQGTDTQYF.

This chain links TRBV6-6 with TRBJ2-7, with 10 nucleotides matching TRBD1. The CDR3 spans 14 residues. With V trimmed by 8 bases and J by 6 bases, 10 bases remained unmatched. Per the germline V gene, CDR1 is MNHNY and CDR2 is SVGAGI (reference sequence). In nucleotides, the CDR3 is TGTGCCAGCCTGGCCGGGACAGGGGCCCCCGAGCAGTACTTC. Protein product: CASLAGTGAPEQYF.

The CDR3 is CATSRELADTSYNEQFF. The DNA of the CDR3 is TGTGCCACCAGCAGAGAACTAGCGGATACCTCCTACAATGAGCAGTTCTTC. The rearrangement joins TRBV15 to TRBJ2-1, with TRBD2 matching 8 bases. This CDR3 is built from 17 residues. The germline V gene encodes CDR1 LNHNV and CDR2 YYDKDF (reference sequence). The trim removed 0 bases at V and 0 bases at J, leaving 4 bases unmatched.

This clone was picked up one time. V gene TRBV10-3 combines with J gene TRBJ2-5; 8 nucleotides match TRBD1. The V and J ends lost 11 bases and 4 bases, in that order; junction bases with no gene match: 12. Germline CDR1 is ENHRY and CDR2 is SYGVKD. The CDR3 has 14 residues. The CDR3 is CAAAGGASLETQYF. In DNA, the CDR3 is TGTGCCGCCGCAGGGGGCGCCTCGTTAGAGACCCAGTACTTC.